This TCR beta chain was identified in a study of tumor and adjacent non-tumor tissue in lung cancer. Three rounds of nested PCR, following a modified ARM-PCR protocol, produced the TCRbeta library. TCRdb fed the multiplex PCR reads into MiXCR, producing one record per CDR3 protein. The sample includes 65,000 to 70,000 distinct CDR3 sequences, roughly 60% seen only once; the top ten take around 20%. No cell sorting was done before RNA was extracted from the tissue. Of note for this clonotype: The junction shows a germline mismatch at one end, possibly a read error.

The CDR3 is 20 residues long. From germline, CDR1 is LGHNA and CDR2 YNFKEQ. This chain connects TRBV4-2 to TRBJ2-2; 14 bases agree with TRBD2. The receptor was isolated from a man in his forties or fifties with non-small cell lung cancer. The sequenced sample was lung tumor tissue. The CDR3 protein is CASSRGPGTSGSANTGELFF. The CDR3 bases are TGTGCCAGCAGCCGAGGTCCCGGGACTAGCGGGAGTGCCAACACCGGGGAGCTATTTTTT.